These 28 T cell receptor beta chains were all obtained from the same sample, sequenced in a study of OX40 agonist ivuxolimab in advanced cancers. Libraries were constructed by the immunoSEQ multiplex PCR assay. TCRdb re-hosts the immuneACCESS table, in-frame sequences only. Its copies lack some clones; in the studies checked, an unresolved V gene accounts for under half of them, and the cause for the rest is not known. The sample table holds 65,000 to 95,000 clones, of which 89% were seen once. The ten top clones hold 0.19% of the sample. This specimen was CD4+ or CD8+ T cells sorted from blood, taken in a trial of the OX40 agonist ivuxolimab. The receptors come from an adult with an advanced solid tumor such as melanoma, head and neck, liver or kidney cancer.

The rearrangement links TRBV2 to TRBJ2-7; TRBD1 matches 8 bases. The CDR3 totals 14 residues. The V and J ends lost 1 base and 6 bases, in that order; junction bases with no gene match: 5. CDR1 SNHLY and CDR2 FYNNEI come from the germline V gene. CDR3 residues: CASSEEQGAGEQYF. Here the CDR3 DNA reads TGTGCCAGCAGTGAAGAGCAGGGGGCTGGCGAGCAGTACTTC.

V gene TRBV6-5 combines with J gene TRBJ2-3; D is uncertain. V was trimmed by 8 bases and J by 6 bases, leaving 9 bases between them. CDR3 length: 11 amino acids. Germline-derived CDR1 and CDR2 are MNHEY and SVGAGI. DNA for the CDR3: TGTGCCAGCCGAACGAGCGATACGCAGTATTTT. Its translation: CASRTSDTQYF.

J is TRBJ1-1 and V is TRBV7-2; D is unclear. CDR3 length: 14 amino acids. Germline V gene sequence: CDR1 SGHTA, CDR2 FQGNSA. Deletions cut 5 bases from V and 5 bases from J, with 15 bases between. CDR3 sequence: CASSQIGPRTEAFF. The DNA of the CDR3 is TGTGCCAGCAGCCAAATAGGACCGCGGACTGAAGCTTTCTTT.

The chain links TRBV29-1 to TRBJ1-1; D gene unclear. The CDR3 runs 11 residues. CDR1 and CDR2 (germline): SQVTM, ANQGSEA. V gave up 6 bases and J gave up 5 bases, with 10 bases separating them. CDR3 DNA sequence: TGCAGCGTCGTCGGGATTACTGAAGCTTTCTTT. Amino acids: CSVVGITEAFF.

Only one count was recorded for this clone. This chain connects TRBV5-1 to TRBJ2-7; 15 bases fit TRBD2. Trimming removed 4 bases from V and 6 bases from J; junction bases left unmatched: 8. Germline loops: CDR1 SGHRS, CDR2 YFSETQ. There are 16 residues in the CDR3. As DNA, the CDR3 is TGCGCCAGCAGCCCTGGGACTAGCGGGAGGCCCCCCGAGCAGTACTTC. Amino acid sequence: CASSPGTSGRPPEQYF.

The rearrangement links TRBV4-1 to TRBJ1-2; D gene ambiguous. V shed 3 bases and J shed 4 bases, with 24 bases lying between them. Germline CDR1 is MGHRA and CDR2 is YSYEKL. The CDR3 is made up of 18 amino acids. The DNA for the CDR3 is TGCGCCAGCAGCCATCAAAAAAGGGCCGGGCCCCCTGCCTATGGCTACACCTTC. Translated, it gives CASSHQKRAGPPAYGYTF.

The chain links TRBV18 to TRBJ1-1; TRBD1 matches at 7 bases. The ends lost 6 bases at V and 0 bases at J; junction bases unmatched: 10. Germline V gives CDR1 KGHSH, CDR2 LQKENI. The CDR3 sequence is 16 residues long. CDR3 bases: TGTGCCAGCTCCCAGATAAACGGACAGGTGAACACTGAAGCTTTCTTT. Encoded protein: CASSQINGQVNTEAFF.

The chain recombines TRBV6-1 with TRBJ2-1; possibly TRBD1 for D (5 bases). The V end lost 10 bases, the J end lost 1 base, and 14 bases lay between the germline ends. Germline values: CDR1 MNHNS, CDR2 SASEGT. The CDR3 is made up of 14 amino acids. The chain's CDR3 is CAILKQVSYNEQFF. The CDR3 DNA is TGTGCCATTCTAAAACAGGTTTCCTACAATGAGCAGTTCTTC.

In nucleotides, the CDR3 is TGTGCCAGCAGTTACTCCCGGGACAGTGGCTACACCTTC. Amino acids: CASSYSRDSGYTF. The chain combines TRBV6-6 with TRBJ1-2, with TRBD1 matching over 7 bases. The germline V gene encodes CDR1 MNHNY and CDR2 SVGAGI (reference sequence). V gave up 0 bases and J gave up 7 bases; unmatched junction bases: 2. The CDR3 is 13 residues long.

This chain links TRBV5-8 with TRBJ1-4, with 8 bases identical to TRBD1. J gave up 7 bases and V 6 bases, and 8 bases lay outside the gene matches. Germline assignment: CDR1 SGHTS and CDR2 YDEGEE. The CDR3 spans 14 residues. The CDR3 DNA reads TGTGCCAGCAACCCTGGGGACAGGCGTGAAAAACTGTTTTTT. Its protein is CASNPGDRREKLFF. Combining the CDR3 with reference TRBV5-8 and TRBJ1-4 gives the whole variable domain EAGVTQSPTHLIKTRGQQATLRCSPISGHTSVYWYQQALGLGLQFLLWYDEGEERNRGNFPPRFSGRQFPNYSSELNVNALELEDSALYLCASNPGDRREKLFFGSGTQLSVL.

A remark on this clone: The same CDR3 can be traced to other DNA sequences in this sample. The gene calls are TRBV5-1 and TRBJ2-5; a possible D gene is TRBD2 (6 bases). The V and J ends lost 0 bases and 2 bases respectively, with 8 bases between them. The CDR3 has 14 amino acids. Germline lookup yields CDR1 SGHRS and CDR2 YFSETQ. The CDR3 DNA reads as TGCGCCAGCAGCTTGGGCGGGGTGCAAGAGACCCAGTACTTC. This gives the protein CASSLGGVQETQYF.

This chain connects TRBV7-8 to TRBJ1-5; D ambiguous. The V gene's germline CDR1 is SGHVS and CDR2 FQNEAQ. Trimming cost V 8 bases and J 3 bases, with 11 bases left between them. The CDR3 has 13 amino acids. The CDR3 nucleotides are TGTGCCAGCGCGGGCGGATACAATCAGCCCCAGCATTTT. Amino acids: CASAGGYNQPQHF.

V is TRBV30 and J is TRBJ1-2, with D tentatively TRBD1 (5 bases). This CDR3 is 13 amino acids long. V was shortened by 0 bases and J by 3 bases, with 8 bases between the two germline ends. In germline, CDR1 is GTSNPN, CDR2 SVGIG (reference sequence). The CDR3 protein is CAWSVGGDYGYTF. CDR3 nucleotides: TGTGCCTGGAGTGTGGGGGGAGACTATGGCTACACCTTC. Filled out from reference TRBV30 and TRBJ1-2, the complete variable domain reads SQTIHQWPATLVQPVGSPLSLECTVEGTSNPNLYWYRQAAGRGLQLLFYSVGIGQISSEVPQNLSASRPQDRQFILSSKKLLLSDSGFYLCAWSVGGDYGYTFGSGTRLTVV.

The chain recombines TRBV5-4 with TRBJ2-5, with TRBD2 matching 11 bases. V lost 4 bases to trimming and J lost 5 bases; unmatched junction nucleotides: 7. CDR1 SGHNT and CDR2 YYREEE come from the germline V gene (reference sequence). This CDR3 is 15 amino acids long. The CDR3 nucleotides are TGTGCCAGCAGCGTAGGACTAGCGGGTGGGGAGACCCAGTACTTC. It translates to CASSVGLAGGETQYF.

The V gene is TRBV2, the J gene TRBJ1-5; D gene ambiguous. The CDR3 runs 14 residues. Trimming cost V 3 bases and J 0 bases, with 6 bases left between them. CDR1 and CDR2 from the germline V gene are SNHLY and FYNNEI. CDR3 sequence: CASSERVSNQPQHF. The CDR3 DNA sequence: TGTGCCAGCAGTGAGAGGGTTAGCAATCAGCCCCAGCATTTT.

V and J are TRBV7-3 and TRBJ2-2; no clear D. Trimming pared 5 bases from V and 2 bases from J, leaving 6 bases between. Germline V gene data show CDR1 as SGHTA and CDR2 as FQGTGA. The CDR3 has 13 amino acids. CDR3 bases: TGTGCCAGCAGCGCCCTTAACACCGGGGAGCTGTTTTTT. It codes for CASSALNTGELFF.

The chain has TRBV19 and TRBJ1-2, with 8 bases that match TRBD1. Germline values: CDR1 LNHDA, CDR2 SQIVND (reference sequence). The CDR3 runs to 15 residues. V lost 1 base and J lost 12; bases outside the gene matches: 13. CDR3 protein: CASSIAGTDRAVDTF. The DNA for the CDR3 is TGTGCCAGTAGTATAGCCGGGACGGACAGGGCGGTTGACACCTTC.

The chain has TRBV18 and TRBJ1-2; no reliable D call. Per germline, CDR1 KGHSH and CDR2 LQKENI. The CDR3 runs 16 residues. V was pared by 2 bases and J by 3 bases, with 16 bases between. The CDR3 region has the DNA TGTGCCAGCTCACCATCGCCAGCCACCGGGGACTATGGCTACACCTTC. This gives the protein CASSPSPATGDYGYTF.

Here the CDR3 reads CASSLVFRSSYNEQFF. The CDR3 nucleotides read TGTGCCAGCAGCTTAGTTTTCCGGAGCTCCTACAATGAGCAGTTCTTC. The V and J genes are TRBV7-8 and TRBJ2-1; D is unclear. Deletions cut 1 base from V and 0 bases from J, with 10 bases between. The CDR3 has 16 amino acids. CDR1 is SGHVS, CDR2 FQNEAQ, per germline.

Concerning this clone itself: Within the sample, other DNA sequences also encode this same CDR3. V gene TRBV18 combines with J gene TRBJ2-5; D is uncertain. This CDR3 spans 11 amino acids. The V end lost 1 base, the J end lost 5 bases, and 2 bases lay between the germline ends. Germline CDR1 KGHSH, CDR2 LQKENI. The chain's CDR3 is CASSPRETQYF. The CDR3 DNA reads as TGTGCCAGCTCACCACGGGAGACCCAGTACTTC.

This clone was counted once. This sequence joins TRBV5-1 and TRBJ2-3, with D unclear. From germline, CDR1 is SGHRS and CDR2 YFSETQ. Between the trimmed V and J ends, which lost 3 bases and 3 bases, there was a span of 11 bases. The CDR3 is 14 amino acids. In nucleotides, the CDR3 is TGCGCCAGCAGCTCCCTTTCTAATACAGATACGCAGTATTTT. It yields the protein CASSSLSNTDTQYF.

The chain recombines TRBV7-6 with TRBJ1-1; 9 bases fit TRBD1. Germline CDR1 SGHVS, CDR2 FNYEAQ. The CDR3 length is 15 residues. Losses at the gene ends were 4 bases for V and 2 bases for J; bases not matched to a gene: 5. The CDR3 protein is CASSWSGQGNTEAFF. CDR3 nucleotide sequence: TGTGCCAGCAGCTGGTCGGGACAGGGAAACACTGAAGCTTTCTTT.

The chain links TRBV11-3 to TRBJ2-3; 10 bases are a match to TRBD1. Trimming cost V 5 bases and J 4 bases; bases outside gene matches: 6. Germline CDR1 is SGHNT and CDR2 is YENEEA. CDR3 size: 15 residues. CDR3: CASSQGQGSADTQYF. The CDR3 DNA reads TGTGCCAGCAGCCAGGGACAGGGGAGCGCAGATACGCAGTATTTT. Full variable domain (rest looked up from reference TRBV11-3 and TRBJ2-3): EAGVVQSPRYKIIEKKQPVAFWCNPISGHNTLYWYLQNLGQGPELLIRYENEEAVDDSQLPKDRFSAERLKGVDSTLKIQPAELGDSAVYLCASSQGQGSADTQYFGPGTRLTVL.

This clone has only one observation. V is TRBV7-2 and J is TRBJ2-7; 10 bases map to TRBD1. Germline assignment: CDR1 SGHTA and CDR2 FQGNSA. There are 14 residues in the CDR3. Trimming at V came to 4 bases and at J to 1 base, leaving 1 base not matched to a gene. CDR3 amino acids: CASSSDRGSYEQYF. The CDR3 DNA reads as TGTGCCAGCAGCTCGGACAGGGGGTCCTACGAGCAGTACTTC.

The chain recombines TRBV19 with TRBJ1-6, with 8 bases lining up with TRBD1. V lost 6 bases to trimming and J lost 7 bases; unmatched junction nucleotides: 5. CDR1 is LNHDA and CDR2 is SQIVND in the germline V gene (reference sequence). The CDR3 covers 14 residues. As DNA, the CDR3 is TGTGCCAGTAGCGGACAGGGTTGGAATTCACCCCTCCACTTT. This codes for CASSGQGWNSPLHF.

As regards this clone: Other DNA sequences in this specimen translate into the identical CDR3. The chain is built from TRBV6-1 and TRBJ2-3; D gene uncertain. There are 14 residues in the CDR3. CDR1 is MNHNS and CDR2 is SASEGT in the germline V gene. With 2 bases removed from V and 0 bases from J, the gap between germline ends came to 6 bases. CDR3: CASSERGSTDTQYF. The CDR3 bases are TGTGCCAGCAGTGAACGTGGCAGCACAGATACGCAGTATTTT.

The gene calls are TRBV6-1 and TRBJ2-6; D is uncertain. Per the germline V gene, CDR1 is MNHNS and CDR2 is SASEGT. This CDR3 contains 14 residues. Trimming left V 7 bases short and J 0 bases short, with 7 bases between. The CDR3 nucleotides are TGTGCCAGCATACCGACCTCTGGGGCCAACGTCCTGACTTTC. Its protein is CASIPTSGANVLTF.

Of note for this clone: A junction boundary mismatches the germline segment, possibly from a read error. V gene TRBV6-6 combines with J gene TRBJ2-7; TRBD2 matches at 7 bases. The CDR3 contains 14 residues. The germline gives CDR1 MNHNY, CDR2 SVGAGI (reference sequence). For the CDR3, the DNA is TGTGCTAGCAGTTACTCTGGGGGGGACTACGAGCAGTACTTC. Translating it yields CASSYSGGDYEQYF.